This TCR beta chain was recovered during a study of blood T cell repertoires in COVID-19. At the level of the study: COVID-19 samples, acute and convalescent, were from the United States, Italy and Spain. Sample material is recorded as cDNA or gDNA derived from T cells, B-cell-depleted T cells, or PBMCs.

The ends lost 1 base at V and 8 bases at J; junction bases unmatched: 4. The CDR3 runs 15 residues. Germline lookup yields CDR1 LGHNA and CDR2 YSLEER. As originally analysed: Counts of nucleated cells, estimated from reference gene primer amplification, were obtained. The data were produced by immunoSEQ multiplex PCR, yet TCRdb's version contains in-frame clones alone and is incomplete. That table supplies the V and J calls and clone size; D and trimming were determined from the DNA. The table records around 100,000 clones, under 75% of them present only once. The receptor comes from a man older than 75 with acute or convalescent COVID-19. The specimen was peripheral blood. The V gene is TRBV4-3, the J gene TRBJ2-1; TRBD2 aligns across 11 bases. This CDR3 is CASSQVAGGEYEQFF. In DNA form, the CDR3 reads TGCGCCAGCAGCCAAGTAGCGGGAGGGGAATATGAGCAGTTCTTC.